Detailed here is one T cell receptor beta chain. Its antigen is unidentified. Full-length variable regions came from constant-region reverse primers plus semi-nested Nested Universal Primer A PCR. TCRdb ran MiXCR on the 5' RACE reads and lists one entry per CDR3 protein. This table has 8,500 to 14,000 distinct CDR3 sequences, roughly half appearing once. Study results and caveats: Whole repertoires were not studied in the larger cohort, only one V-J beta rearrangement.

The sample consisted of tumor-infiltrating naive CD4+ T cells sorted from the breast tumor. Stated subset: naive CD4+ T cells, CD4+CD45RA+CD25-. The source is a female donor with breast cancer.

CDR3 loop: CSASNGGSPYNEQFF. The CDR3 bases are TGCAGTGCTAGTAATGGCGGGAGCCCCTACAATGAGCAGTTCTTC. The V and J genes are TRBV20-1 and TRBJ2-1; 7 nucleotides line up with TRBD2. The CDR3 consists of 15 residues. CDR1 is DFQATT and CDR2 is SNEGSKA in the germline V gene (reference sequence). V lost 3 bases, J lost 2 bases, and 7 bases stayed unmatched.